The present TCR beta chain was sequenced within a study of T cell responses to AZD1222 COVID-19 vaccine. TCRdb keeps only in-frame clones here, not all; method: immunoSEQ multiplex PCR. Of more than 85,000 clones listed, 91% are singletons. The CDR3 has 13 amino acids. Germline-derived CDR1 and CDR2 are MNHEY and SMNVEV (reference sequence). Trimming removed 3 bases at V and 6 bases at J, with 9 bases between. The chain links TRBV27 to TRBJ1-5; D is unclear. The sequence was collected from an adult in good health. The sequencing here drew on peripheral blood, taken on day 0 of AZD1222 vaccination. This CDR3 is CASSFGSGQPQHF. The CDR3 nucleotides are TGTGCCAGCAGTTTTGGCTCGGGTCAGCCCCAGCATTTT.